Presented here are 12 T cell receptor beta chains from one specimen sequenced in a study of blood T cell repertoires in COVID-19. Libraries were prepared by immunoSEQ multiplex PCR; TCRdb keeps only in-frame clonotypes and omits some of them. The sample includes about 200,000 clones, around 86% of them seen just once. Sequencing was done on a sample of peripheral blood. These TCRs come from a man older than 75 with acute or convalescent COVID-19.

This chain uses TRBV12-3 or TRBV12-4 with TRBJ1-4, with D hard to call. The V gene lost 2 bases and the J gene lost 8 bases, with 9 bases spanning the gap. The CDR3 covers 13 residues. The CDR3 loop is CASSLSTREKLFF. CDR3 DNA: TGTGCCAGCAGTTTAAGCACTCGGGAAAAACTGTTTTTT.

The chain has TRBV28 and TRBJ1-1; 7 bases map to TRBD1. V shed 0 bases and J 4 bases; nucleotides not matched to a gene: 20. Germline CDR1 and CDR2: MDHEN and SYDVKM. This CDR3 region has 20 residues. The CDR3 loop reads CASSLWTRRQGSRLGTEAFF. Written as DNA, the CDR3 is TGTGCCAGCAGTTTATGGACCCGTCGACAGGGCTCTCGTTTGGGCACTGAAGCTTTCTTT.

This chain joins TRBV7-3 and TRBJ1-6; unclear D gene. V was clipped by 0 bases and J by 7 bases, with 4 bases between them. The CDR3 sequence is 13 residues long. The germline V gene has CDR1 SGHTA and CDR2 FQGTGA. CDR3 in amino acids: CASSLTLNSPLHF. CDR3 sequence (DNA): TGTGCCAGCAGCTTAACACTCAATTCACCCCTCCACTTT. Full variable domain (missing parts from reference TRBV7-3 and TRBJ1-6): GAGVSQTPSNKVTEKGKYVELRCDPISGHTALYWYRQSLGQGPEFLIYFQGTGAADDSGLPNDRFFAVRPEGSVSTLKIQRTERGDSAVYLCASSLTLNSPLHFGNGTRLTVT.

The chain combines TRBV19 with TRBJ1-1, with D perhaps TRBD1 (6 bases). V was cut by 3 bases and J by 1 base, with 15 bases left in between. The CDR3 runs 16 residues. Germline V CDR1 and CDR2: LNHDA, SQIVND (reference sequence). This chain's CDR3 is CASSMDTGHSNTEAFF. For the CDR3, the DNA is TGTGCCAGTAGTATGGACACGGGACACTCGAACACTGAAGCTTTCTTT.

The CDR3 spells CASSDLQGTRSGELFF. The CDR3 bases are TGTGCCAGCAGCGACCTACAGGGGACGCGTTCCGGGGAGCTGTTTTTT. The chain carries TRBV7-9 and TRBJ2-2; 7 bases map to TRBD1. The CDR3 covers 16 residues. V lost 5 bases, J lost 6 bases, and 12 bases stayed unmatched. The germline V gene has CDR1 SEHNR and CDR2 FQNEAQ (reference sequence).

The chain carries TRBV18 and TRBJ1-2; D is unresolved. V shed 0 bases and J shed 7 bases, with 15 bases lying between them. Germline V CDR1 and CDR2: KGHSH, LQKENI. The CDR3 covers 15 residues. CDR3 region: CASSPPEGSTGGYTF. The CDR3 DNA reads as TGTGCCAGCTCACCACCCGAAGGATCTACGGGTGGCTACACCTTC.

V is TRBV5-1 and J is TRBJ2-1; TRBD2 aligns across 7 bases. J was trimmed by 4 bases and V by 0 bases; bases with no gene match: 4. The CDR3 spans 15 residues. Germline-derived CDR1 and CDR2 are SGHRS and YFSETQ. CDR3 bases: TGCGCCAGCAGCTTGGTGGCGGGAGCTTACAATGAGCAGTTCTTC. It is translated as CASSLVAGAYNEQFF.

V usage is TRBV7-2 and J usage is TRBJ2-7, with TRBD1 matching over 7 bases. Trimming took 5 bases from V and 3 from J; bases not matched to a gene: 10. This CDR3 is built from 15 residues. Looked up from germline, CDR1 is SGHTA and CDR2 is FQGNSA. CDR3 region: CASSLGTAEFYEQYF. The CDR3, as DNA: TGTGCCAGCAGCCTGGGGACAGCGGAATTCTACGAGCAGTACTTC.

This rearrangement joins TRBV27 to TRBJ2-2; no clear D. Germline-derived CDR1 and CDR2 are MNHEY and SMNVEV (reference sequence). The CDR3 runs 12 residues. Trimming shortened V by 8 bases and J by 5 bases, and 9 bases separated the two germline ends. For the CDR3, the DNA is TGTGCCAGCCGCCTCCTAACCGGGGAGCTGTTTTTT. Its translation: CASRLLTGELFF.

The rearrangement joins TRBV6-8 to TRBJ2-7; TRBD2 matches at 10 bases. The junction had 11 bases not matched to a gene; V was cut back by 6 bases and J by 0 bases. From germline, CDR1 is MNHGY and CDR2 SAAAGT. This CDR3 has 17 amino acids. CDR3 sequence reads: CASSNGSSGSSSYEQYV. CDR3 nucleotides: TGTGCCAGCAGCAACGGGTCTAGCGGGAGTAGCTCCTACGAGCAGTACGTC.

This clone was seen once. The sample has other DNA sequences that encode this CDR3 too. The chain links TRBV28 to TRBJ1-2, with 11 nucleotides matching TRBD1. Looked up from germline, CDR1 is MDHEN and CDR2 is SYDVKM. CDR3 size: 14 residues. The J segment lost 3 bases and the V segment lost 3 bases, leaving 0 bases of the junction unmatched. CDR3 residues: CASSLGQGDYGYTF. In DNA, the CDR3 is TGTGCCAGCAGTTTGGGACAGGGGGACTATGGCTACACCTTC.

The chain uses TRBV11-2 and TRBJ2-5; D is perhaps TRBD2 (5 bases). V was shortened by 7 bases and J by 4 bases, with 16 bases between the two germline ends. Per germline, CDR1 SGHAT and CDR2 FQNNGV. CDR3 length: 14 amino acids. In DNA form, the CDR3 reads TGTGCCAGCAACGGGAATCGAGTAGGAGAGACCCAGTACTTC. Its translation is CASNGNRVGETQYF.